Below, 26 T cell receptor beta chains from the same sample are listed, as sequenced in a study of shared clonotypes between healthy human individuals (dated by TCRdb to 2018 to 2021). The library came from the immunoSEQ multiplex PCR assay. This is the immuneACCESS table as TCRdb keeps it, with only in-frame sequences that have V and J called. A part of the clones is gone; compared with another copy, unresolved V genes explain less than half, and the rest is unexplained. Counted in this sample were some 1 million clones; under 80% of them appeared once. Clones ranked in the top ten supply around 1.4% of the sample. Sequencing input: memory CD4+ T cells sorted from blood. This sample's cell subset or site label indicates: CD45RA-negative fraction. These TCRs come from a man aged 18-30 years in good health.

This rearrangement joins TRBV11-2 to TRBJ1-3; 8 nucleotides match TRBD1. The CDR3 totals 16 residues. Germline V gene data show CDR1 as SGHAT and CDR2 as FQNNGV. V lost 5 bases, J lost 8 bases, and 14 bases stayed unmatched. CDR3 sequence reads: CASSQSGQGGGHTIYF. CDR3 sequence (DNA): TGTGCCAGCAGCCAATCAGGACAGGGTGGGGGACACACCATATATTTT.

This clone showed up just a few times. The gene calls are TRBV2 and TRBJ1-1, with D unresolved. The ends were cut back, 4 bases at V and 0 bases at J, with 6 bases in the middle. The CDR3 sequence is 13 residues long. The germline V gene has CDR1 SNHLY and CDR2 FYNNEI. Here the CDR3 DNA reads TGTGCCAGCAGTGGAGATATGAACACTGAAGCTTTCTTT. It translates to CASSGDMNTEAFF.

J is TRBJ2-3 and V is TRBV5-4, with D possibly being TRBD1 or TRBD2 (5 bases each). The CDR3 is made up of 16 amino acids. Germline CDR1 is SGHNT and CDR2 is YYREEE (reference sequence). The V end was cut by 4 bases, the J end by 0 bases, with 15 bases between. CDR3 amino acids: CASSRGHGGSTDTQYF. For the CDR3, the DNA is TGTGCCAGCAGCCGAGGCCATGGGGGAAGCACAGATACGCAGTATTTT.

The rearrangement links TRBV6-6 to TRBJ2-1, with 10 bases fitting TRBD2. In germline, CDR1 is MNHNY, CDR2 SVGAGI (reference sequence). Germline trimming cut 10 bases from V and 4 bases from J; bases unmatched to any gene: 4. The CDR3 sequence is 13 residues long. CDR3 in amino acids: CATSSGGYNEQFF. CDR3 DNA sequence: TGTGCCACCTCTAGCGGGGGATACAATGAGCAGTTCTTC.

The chain is built from TRBV7-9 and TRBJ2-2; TRBD2 is a possible D gene (5 bases). The germline V gene has CDR1 SEHNR and CDR2 FQNEAQ (reference sequence). The V end was cut by 5 bases, the J end by 3 bases, with 25 bases between. The CDR3 loop spans 19 amino acids. CDR3 amino acids: CASSLLLARAQKDTGELFF. CDR3 coding DNA: TGTGCCAGCAGCCTGCTCCTAGCCCGGGCCCAAAAGGACACCGGGGAGCTGTTTTTT. The whole variable domain, filled in from reference TRBV7-9 and TRBJ2-2, reads DTGVSQNPRHKITKRGQNVTFRCDPISEHNRLYWYRQTLGQGPEFLTYFQNEAQLEKSRLLSDRFSAERPKGSFSTLEIQRTEQGDSAMYLCASSLLLARAQKDTGELFFGEGSRLTVL.

The gene calls are TRBV15 and TRBJ2-5, with 7 bases lining up with TRBD1. Trimming removed 4 bases from V and 1 base from J; junction bases left unmatched: 6. Germline CDR1 reads LNHNV; CDR2 reads YYDKDF (reference sequence). The CDR3 runs 15 residues. The CDR3: CATSTLGQAQETQYF. The CDR3 coding sequence is TGTGCCACCAGCACCCTAGGACAGGCCCAAGAGACCCAGTACTTC.

On this clone itself: The same CDR3 can be traced to other DNA sequences in this sample. The chain carries TRBV29-1 and TRBJ2-7; D uncertain. Looked up from germline, CDR1 is SQVTM and CDR2 is ANQGSEA. This CDR3 spans 12 amino acids. Trimming removed 6 bases at V and 0 bases at J, with 9 bases between. The CDR3 region has the DNA TGCAGCGTGGCCAAGAGCTCCTACGAGCAGTACTTC. Its translation: CSVAKSSYEQYF.

The rearrangement joins TRBV10-1 to TRBJ2-1; TRBD1 agrees at 7 bases. The CDR3 runs to 12 residues. The V segment lost 5 bases and the J segment 12 bases; nucleotides outside the gene matches: 7. CDR1 and CDR2 from the germline V gene are WNHNN and SYGVQD (reference sequence). The CDR3 nucleotides are TGCGCCAGCAGTACTGACAGGGTGGTGCAGTTCTTC. Protein product: CASSTDRVVQFF.

The genes are TRBV30 and TRBJ2-6; no reliable D call. V lost 2 bases to trimming and J lost 0 bases, with 5 bases between them. The CDR3 contains 14 residues. Germline V gene lookup returns CDR1 GTSNPN and CDR2 SVGIG (reference sequence). CDR3 residues: CAWSSFSGANVLTF. The CDR3 nucleotides read TGTGCCTGGAGTTCCTTCTCTGGGGCCAACGTCCTGACTTTC.

This clone was seen at least ten times. The V gene is TRBV28, the J gene TRBJ1-1, with D unresolved. V lost 1 base to trimming and J lost 1 base, with 10 bases between them. The germline gives CDR1 MDHEN, CDR2 SYDVKM. This CDR3 spans 15 amino acids. The CDR3 DNA follows: TGTGCCAGCAGTTTATTTGCCCCTGGGAACACTGAAGCTTTCTTT. Translated: CASSLFAPGNTEAFF. Complete variable domain (other parts from reference TRBV28 and TRBJ1-1): DVKVTQSSRYLVKRTGEKVFLECVQDMDHENMFWYRQDPGLGLRLIYFSYDVKMKEKGDIPEGYSVSREKKERFSLILESASTNQTSMYLCASSLFAPGNTEAFFGQGTRLTVV.

The rearrangement links TRBV5-1 to TRBJ2-1; D tentatively fits TRBD1 or TRBD2 (5 bases each). Germline V gene lookup returns CDR1 SGHRS and CDR2 YFSETQ. V lost 4 bases, J lost 1 base, and 18 bases lay in between. The CDR3 sequence is 17 residues long. CDR3: CASSPLSLRGSYNEQFF. DNA of the CDR3: TGCGCCAGCAGCCCCTTGAGTTTGAGGGGTTCCTACAATGAGCAGTTCTTC.

Points on this clone: A far larger clone is off by one base, so a read error is likely. Other DNA sequences from this sample encode an identical CDR3 as well. J is TRBJ1-1 and V is TRBV20-1; D gene ambiguous. The CDR3 runs to 11 residues. The V gene's germline CDR1 is DFQATT and CDR2 SNEGSKA (reference sequence). Trimming shortened V by 5 bases and J by 2 bases, and 6 bases separated the two germline ends. CDR3 sequence: CSAGLNTEAFF. The CDR3 DNA follows: TGCAGTGCTGGCCTAAACACTGAAGCTTTCTTT.

The V call is TRBV5-1, the J call TRBJ2-7; TRBD1 aligns across 9 bases. Per germline, CDR1 SGHRS and CDR2 YFSETQ. The J segment lost 4 bases and the V segment lost 4 bases, leaving 12 bases of the junction unmatched. CDR3 size: 16 residues. The CDR3 DNA is TGCGCCAGCAGCGTATCCGGGACAGGGATGGGGTACGAGCAGTACTTC. As protein: CASSVSGTGMGYEQYF.

The chain carries TRBV28 and TRBJ1-5, with TRBD1 matching 7 bases. The germline gives CDR1 MDHEN, CDR2 SYDVKM. After removal of 4 bases from V and 3 bases from J, the junction contained 6 bases not matched to a gene. The CDR3 extends over 15 amino acids. In DNA, the CDR3 is TGTGCCAGCAGTTATGGACAGGTATTCAATCAGCCCCAGCATTTT. As protein: CASSYGQVFNQPQHF.

The CDR3 DNA reads as TGTGCCAGTTCCAGTCAGGGACAGGGCGATGAGCAGTTCTTC. It translates to CASSSQGQGDEQFF. The V call is TRBV19, the J call TRBJ2-1, with 9 bases matching TRBD1. The J segment lost 8 bases and the V segment lost 8 bases, leaving 10 bases of the junction unmatched. This CDR3 spans 14 amino acids. Germline CDR1 reads LNHDA; CDR2 reads SQIVND (reference sequence).

The V call is TRBV7-8, the J call TRBJ2-5; D is ambiguous. The CDR3 is 14 residues long. The V and J ends lost 1 base and 6 bases respectively, with 12 bases between them. Germline V gives CDR1 SGHVS, CDR2 FQNEAQ. CDR3 amino acids: CASSLGPGHQTQYF. CDR3 bases: TGTGCCAGCAGCTTAGGCCCCGGGCACCAGACCCAGTACTTC.

This chain uses TRBV6-6 with TRBJ1-4; the match to TRBD1 covers 7 bases. V lost 6 bases to trimming and J lost 0 bases; unmatched junction nucleotides: 4. Germline lookup yields CDR1 MNHNY and CDR2 SVGAGI (reference sequence). The CDR3 totals 15 residues. CDR3 sequence: CASRGDSTTNEKLFF. CDR3 coding DNA: TGTGCCAGCAGGGGGGACAGTACAACTAATGAAAAACTGTTTTTT.

The gene calls are TRBV14 and TRBJ2-7, with 12 nucleotides matching TRBD2. The germline gives CDR1 SGHDN, CDR2 FVKESK. The trim removed 6 bases at V and 7 bases at J, leaving 7 bases unmatched. The CDR3 is made up of 14 amino acids. CDR3 coding DNA: TGTGCCAGCAGAGGTCTAGCGGGAGGGCCGGAGCAGTACTTC. Protein product: CASRGLAGGPEQYF.

To note about this clone: This may be a read error: a much more frequent sequence differs by one nucleotide. The same CDR3 also results from other DNA sequences found in this sample. The chain links TRBV20-1 to TRBJ1-2; D possibly corresponds to TRBD1 (5 bases). The V gene's germline CDR1 is DFQATT and CDR2 SNEGSKA (reference sequence). V was clipped by 3 bases and J by 8 bases, with 10 bases between them. The CDR3 has 11 residues. The CDR3 loop reads CSARAGIGYTF. CDR3 DNA: TGCAGTGCTAGGGCAGGGATCGGCTACACCTTC.

The rearrangement joins TRBV28 to TRBJ1-2; D is possibly TRBD1 (5 bases). The CDR3 runs 14 residues. Germline CDR1 reads MDHEN; CDR2 reads SYDVKM. The V gene lost 3 bases and the J gene lost 5 bases, with 13 bases spanning the gap. The CDR3 region is CASSFLRQTYGYTF. CDR3 nucleotide sequence: TGTGCCAGCAGTTTTTTACGACAGACGTATGGCTACACCTTC.

V is TRBV5-1 and J is TRBJ2-7; D remains ambiguous. Germline-derived CDR1 and CDR2 are SGHRS and YFSETQ. The V end lost 0 bases, the J end lost 0 bases, and 13 bases lay between the germline ends. This CDR3 contains 16 residues. The DNA of the CDR3 is TGCGCCAGCAGCTTGGTCCTCCCGCCGAACTCCTACGAGCAGTACTTC. Protein sequence: CASSLVLPPNSYEQYF. The variable domain in full, with the rest retrieved from reference TRBV5-1 and TRBJ2-7, is KAGVTQTPRYLIKTRGQQVTLSCSPISGHRSVSWYQQTPGQGLQFLFEYFSETQRNKGNFPGRFSGRQFSNSRSEMNVSTLELGDSALYLCASSLVLPPNSYEQYFGPGTRLTVT.

The chain is built from TRBV28 and TRBJ1-2, with TRBD1 matching 8 bases. Trimming at V came to 2 bases and at J to 8 bases, leaving 7 bases not matched to a gene. CDR3 size: 14 residues. CDR1 and CDR2 from the germline V gene are MDHEN and SYDVKM. The CDR3 sequence: CASSLRTGLMGYTF. CDR3 DNA: TGTGCCAGCAGTTTAAGGACAGGGCTCATGGGCTACACCTTC.

V usage is TRBV2 and J usage is TRBJ1-5; D remains ambiguous. The V end was cut by 5 bases, the J end by 7 bases, with 15 bases between. The CDR3 has 14 amino acids. Germline V lookup: CDR1 SNHLY, CDR2 FYNNEI. The CDR3 loop is CASSKGGRGQPQHF. The CDR3 DNA sequence: TGTGCCAGCAGTAAAGGAGGGCGAGGCCAGCCCCAGCATTTT.

This clone appeared once. The chain employs TRBV4-3 and TRBJ2-3; 15 nucleotides align to TRBD2. Germline CDR1 reads LGHNA; CDR2 reads YSLEER. The CDR3 spans 18 residues. After removal of 1 base from V and 4 bases from J, the junction contained 6 bases not matched to a gene. The CDR3 here is CASSQAGLAGGQADTQYF. The CDR3 nucleotides are TGCGCCAGCAGCCAAGCCGGACTAGCGGGAGGGCAAGCAGATACGCAGTATTTT.

V is TRBV19 and J is TRBJ2-7; TRBD1 might be the D (5 bases). The V and J ends lost 7 bases and 3 bases respectively, with 10 bases between them. This CDR3 region has 12 residues. Germline lookup yields CDR1 LNHDA and CDR2 SQIVND (reference sequence). For the CDR3, the DNA is TGTGCCAGTATGGGCAGGGACTACGAGCAGTACTTC. The encoded protein is CASMGRDYEQYF.

The chain uses TRBV9 and TRBJ1-6; 8 nucleotides agree with TRBD1. This CDR3 region has 15 residues. The V gene end was trimmed by 1 base and the J gene end by 10 bases; junction bases not matched to a gene: 7. Germline V gene lookup returns CDR1 SGDLS and CDR2 YYNGEE. The CDR3 sequence: CASSVSDRGPSPLHF. CDR3 in DNA: TGTGCCAGCAGCGTATCCGACAGGGGTCCCTCACCCCTCCACTTT.